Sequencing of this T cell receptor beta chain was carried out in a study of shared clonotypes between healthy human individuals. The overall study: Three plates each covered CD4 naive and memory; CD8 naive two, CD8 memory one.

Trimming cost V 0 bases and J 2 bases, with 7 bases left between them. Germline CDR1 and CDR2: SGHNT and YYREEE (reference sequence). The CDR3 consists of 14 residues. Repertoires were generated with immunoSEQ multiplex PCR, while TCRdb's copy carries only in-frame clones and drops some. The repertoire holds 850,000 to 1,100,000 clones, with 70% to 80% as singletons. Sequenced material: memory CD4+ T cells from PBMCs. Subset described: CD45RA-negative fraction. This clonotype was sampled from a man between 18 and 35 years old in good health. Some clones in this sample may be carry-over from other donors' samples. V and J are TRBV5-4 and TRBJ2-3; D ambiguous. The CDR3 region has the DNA TGTGCCAGCAGCTTGGCCGTCTTCACAGATACGCAGTATTTT. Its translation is CASSLAVFTDTQYF. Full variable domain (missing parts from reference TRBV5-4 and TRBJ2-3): ETGVTQSPTHLIKTRGQQVTLRCSSQSGHNTVSWYQQALGQGPQFIFQYYREEENGRGNFPPRFSGLQFPNYSSELNVNALELDDSALYLCASSLAVFTDTQYFGPGTRLTVL.